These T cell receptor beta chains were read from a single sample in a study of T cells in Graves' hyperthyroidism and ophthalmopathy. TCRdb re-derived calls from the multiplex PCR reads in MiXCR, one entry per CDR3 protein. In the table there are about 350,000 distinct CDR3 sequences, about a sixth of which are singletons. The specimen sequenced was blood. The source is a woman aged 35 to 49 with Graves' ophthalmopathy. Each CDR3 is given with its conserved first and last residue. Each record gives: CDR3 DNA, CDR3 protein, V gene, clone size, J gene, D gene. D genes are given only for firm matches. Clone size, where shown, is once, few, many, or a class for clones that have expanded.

cdr3_nt: TGTGCCAGCAGTACCGACATGTTCCGGGAGCTGTTTTTT
cdr3_aa: CASSTDMFRELFF
v_call: TRBV6-2/TRBV6-3
clone_size: many
j_call: TRBJ2-2
d_call: .

cdr3_nt: TGTGCCAGCAGGCCGGGACTAGAAATCTACAGCTCCTACGAGCAGTACTTC
cdr3_aa: CASRPGLEIYSSYEQYF
v_call: TRBV27
clone_size: many
j_call: TRBJ2-7
d_call: TRBD2

cdr3_nt: TGCAGTGCTAGATTAGGACACCGTCCCTACGAGCAGTACTTC
cdr3_aa: CSARLGHRPYEQYF
v_call: TRBV20-1
clone_size: many
j_call: TRBJ2-7
d_call: .

cdr3_nt: TGTGCCAGCAGCCCCTCGACTAGCGGGAGTAACGAGCAGTACTTC
cdr3_aa: CASSPSTSGSNEQYF
v_call: TRBV11-1
clone_size: many
j_call: TRBJ2-7
d_call: TRBD2

cdr3_nt: TGTGCCAGTAGCCCGGCCGCAGGGGTCCAGTACTTC
cdr3_aa: CASSPAAGVQYF
v_call: TRBV19
clone_size: once
j_call: TRBJ2-5
d_call: .

cdr3_nt: TGTGCCAGCAGAGGGGATAGCGAGCAGTACTTC
cdr3_aa: CASRGDSEQYF
v_call: TRBV2
clone_size: many
j_call: TRBJ2-7
d_call: .

cdr3_nt: TGTGCCAGCATCCAAGCGGGAGGCCAACGGGAGCAGTACTTC
cdr3_aa: CASIQAGGQREQYF
v_call: TRBV12-3/TRBV12-4
clone_size: many
j_call: TRBJ2-7
d_call: TRBD2

cdr3_nt: TGCAGTGCTAGATTGACCGAAGAGACCCAGTACTTC
cdr3_aa: CSARLTEETQYF
v_call: TRBV20-1
clone_size: .
j_call: TRBJ2-5
d_call: .

cdr3_nt: TGCAGTGCTACAAAAGCCGGGACTAGCTTCAGGTACGAGCAGTACTTC
cdr3_aa: CSATKAGTSFRYEQYF
v_call: TRBV20-1
clone_size: many
j_call: TRBJ2-7
d_call: TRBD2

cdr3_nt: TGTGCCAGCAGTTCCCTGGGGACCGCTCTTAGCACCGGGGAGCTGTTTTTT
cdr3_aa: CASSSLGTALSTGELFF
v_call: TRBV27
clone_size: .
j_call: TRBJ2-2
d_call: .

cdr3_nt: TGCGCCAGCAGCCAATCAGGACTAGAAAGCCAGTACTTC
cdr3_aa: CASSQSGLESQYF
v_call: TRBV4-3
clone_size: .
j_call: TRBJ2-5
d_call: TRBD2

cdr3_nt: TGTGCCAGCAGTTTAGGAGGTACTCCGTCCACCGGGGAGCTGTTTTTT
cdr3_aa: CASSLGGTPSTGELFF
v_call: TRBV12-3/TRBV12-4
clone_size: .
j_call: TRBJ2-2
d_call: .

cdr3_nt: TGTGCTAGTGCCCCCCCGGGACAGGGATATAAGCAGTACTTC
cdr3_aa: CASAPPGQGYKQYF
v_call: TRBV12-5
clone_size: many
j_call: TRBJ2-7
d_call: TRBD1

cdr3_nt: TGTGCCAACAGTTCCGGCTATGGCTACATCTTC
cdr3_aa: CANSSGYGYIF
v_call: TRBV12-3/TRBV12-4
clone_size: .
j_call: TRBJ1-2
d_call: .

cdr3_nt: TGTGCCAGTAGTAGTGGCACTGCCACCGGGGAGCTGTTTTTT
cdr3_aa: CASSSGTATGELFF
v_call: TRBV19
clone_size: many
j_call: TRBJ2-2
d_call: .

cdr3_nt: TGTGCCAGCAGCTTAAAGTTTTGGCTAGGCGGCGAGACCCAGTACTTC
cdr3_aa: CASSLKFWLGGETQYF
v_call: TRBV7-2
clone_size: many
j_call: TRBJ2-5
d_call: .

cdr3_nt: TGTGCCATCAGTGATGGCAGTATTAACTATGGCTACACCTTC
cdr3_aa: CAISDGSINYGYTF
v_call: TRBV10-3
clone_size: many
j_call: TRBJ1-2
d_call: .

cdr3_nt: TGTGCCAGCAGTTTAGACAGGTTAGGACTGTTTTTT
cdr3_aa: CASSLDRLGLFF
v_call: TRBV12-3/TRBV12-4
clone_size: many
j_call: TRBJ1-4
d_call: .

cdr3_nt: TGTGCCAGCTGGGGCAGGAACTATGGCTACACCTTC
cdr3_aa: CASWGRNYGYTF
v_call: TRBV2
clone_size: many
j_call: TRBJ1-2
d_call: .

cdr3_nt: TGCAGTGCCATCAGTTGGGACAAGTCCCTCCACGAGCAGTACTTC
cdr3_aa: CSAISWDKSLHEQYF
v_call: TRBV20-1
clone_size: .
j_call: TRBJ2-7
d_call: .

cdr3_nt: TGTGCCAGCAGCGCGGAGTGGCTCGGGGAGCTGTTTTTT
cdr3_aa: CASSAEWLGELFF
v_call: TRBV28
clone_size: many
j_call: TRBJ2-2
d_call: .